The present TCR beta chain was sequenced within a study of T cell responses to AZD1222 COVID-19 vaccine. Study results and caveats: Mostly white British, mostly female donors; authors suggested clonal diversity may be underestimated. At 160-218 and 743-854, vaccine-associated CD4 TCRs were dominant, and they spanned spike.

Concerning this clone itself: Its target is not known.

The assay was immunoSEQ multiplex PCR, and TCRdb's table has in-frame clones only and misses some. The sample lists about 140,000 clones, approximately 90% seen once, with under 2% in the top ten. The CDR3 is 12 residues long. Germline lookup yields CDR1 SQVTM and CDR2 ANQGSEA. The ends were cut back, 7 bases at V and 3 bases at J, with 13 bases in the middle. The rearrangement uses TRBV29-1 and TRBJ2-7; D is uncertain. The sample was peripheral blood, taken on day 0 of AZD1222 vaccination. The sequence was obtained from an adult in good health. CDR3 in amino acids: CSASSNSYEQYF. The CDR3 DNA reads TGCAGCGCATCCAGCAACAGCTACGAGCAGTACTTC.